Listed here is a single T cell receptor (beta chain). TCRdb's copy holds only in-frame clones and misses some; the assay was immunoSEQ multiplex PCR. The table has fewer than 120,000 clones, 88% seen once. This entry is derived from a study of control samples from healthy donors and cancer patients. The receptor was isolated from a woman in her fifties or sixties with lung cancer. Sequenced sample: PBMCs.

The CDR3 DNA sequence: TGTGCCAGCAGCCATCGACTGGCAACTAGCACAGATACGCAGTATTTT. Translated, it gives CASSHRLATSTDTQYF. This chain uses TRBV7-9 with TRBJ2-3; D gene uncertain. Trimming removed 5 bases at V and 0 bases at J, with 15 bases between. The CDR3 is 16 amino acids. Germline V lookup: CDR1 SEHNR, CDR2 FQNEAQ (reference sequence).